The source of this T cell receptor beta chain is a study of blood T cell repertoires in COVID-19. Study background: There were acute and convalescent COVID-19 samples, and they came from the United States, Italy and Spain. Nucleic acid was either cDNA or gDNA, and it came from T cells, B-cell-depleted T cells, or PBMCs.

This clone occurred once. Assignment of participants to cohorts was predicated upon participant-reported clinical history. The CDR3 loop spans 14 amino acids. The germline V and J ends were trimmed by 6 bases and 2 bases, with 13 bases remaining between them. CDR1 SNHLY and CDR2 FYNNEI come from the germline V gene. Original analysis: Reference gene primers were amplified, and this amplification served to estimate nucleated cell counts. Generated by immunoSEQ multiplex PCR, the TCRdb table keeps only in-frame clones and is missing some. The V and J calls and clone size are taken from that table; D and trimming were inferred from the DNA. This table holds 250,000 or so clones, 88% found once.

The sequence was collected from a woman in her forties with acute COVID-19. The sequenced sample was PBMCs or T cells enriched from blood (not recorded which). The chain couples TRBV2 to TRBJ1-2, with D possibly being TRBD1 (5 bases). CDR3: CASSSGRNNYGYTF. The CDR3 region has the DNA TGTGCCAGCAGCTCAGGGAGGAACAACTATGGCTACACCTTC.